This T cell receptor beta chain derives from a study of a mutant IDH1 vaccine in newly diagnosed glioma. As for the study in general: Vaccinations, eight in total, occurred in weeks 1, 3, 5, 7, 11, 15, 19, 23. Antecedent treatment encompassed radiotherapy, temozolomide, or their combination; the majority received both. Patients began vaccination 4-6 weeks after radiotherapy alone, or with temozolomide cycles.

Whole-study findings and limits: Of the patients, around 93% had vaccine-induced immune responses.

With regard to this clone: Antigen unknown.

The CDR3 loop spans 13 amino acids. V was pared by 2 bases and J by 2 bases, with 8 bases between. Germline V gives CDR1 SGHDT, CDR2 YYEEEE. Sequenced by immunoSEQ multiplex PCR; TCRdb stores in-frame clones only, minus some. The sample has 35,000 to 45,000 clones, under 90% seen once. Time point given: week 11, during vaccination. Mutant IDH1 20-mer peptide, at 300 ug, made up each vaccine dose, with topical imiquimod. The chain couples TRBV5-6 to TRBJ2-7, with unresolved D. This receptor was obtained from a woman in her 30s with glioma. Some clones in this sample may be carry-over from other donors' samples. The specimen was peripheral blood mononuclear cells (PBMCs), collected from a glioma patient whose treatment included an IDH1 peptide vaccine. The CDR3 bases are TGTGCCAGCAGCTTTGGGCCAGCCTACGAGCAGTACTTC. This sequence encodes CASSFGPAYEQYF.